These 16 T cell receptor beta chains came from one sample sequenced in a study of neoadjuvant nivolumab and ipilimumab in lung cancer. This table comes from immunoSEQ multiplex PCR, and its TCRdb copy is limited to in-frame clones, with some not included. The sample yields roughly 28,000 clones, around 80% seen once. This specimen was tumor tissue, taken after neoadjuvant nivolumab, alone or with ipilimumab, at or shortly before surgery. All receptors derive from an adult with non-small cell lung cancer.

This chain joins TRBV7-9 and TRBJ2-1; unclear D gene. The CDR3 length is 11 residues. From germline, CDR1 is SEHNR and CDR2 FQNEAQ (reference sequence). The germline V and J ends were trimmed by 1 base and 10 bases, with 5 bases remaining between them. The CDR3 is CASSLGPEQFF. The CDR3 DNA is TGTGCCAGCAGCTTAGGCCCCGAGCAGTTCTTC.

The chain links TRBV15 to TRBJ2-1, with 10 bases matching TRBD1. From germline, CDR1 is LNHNV and CDR2 YYDKDF (reference sequence). V was pared by 3 bases and J by 6 bases, with 8 bases of the junction left unmatched. The CDR3 covers 16 residues. As DNA, the CDR3 is TGTGCCACCAGCAGGAGTCGACAGGGGGCAGGCAATGAGCAGTTCTTC. Its translation: CATSRSRQGAGNEQFF.

The CDR3 loop reads CASSPLTGSGNIQYF. CDR3 in DNA: TGTGCCAGCAGCCCCCTGACAGGGTCGGGAAACATTCAGTACTTC. This chain connects TRBV14 to TRBJ2-4; 7 positions match TRBD1. The CDR3 covers 15 residues. CDR1 and CDR2 from the germline V gene are SGHDN and FVKESK. The J segment lost 6 bases and the V segment lost 4 bases, leaving 9 bases of the junction unmatched.

The chain links TRBV5-1 to TRBJ2-7; tentatively, D is TRBD1 (6 bases). The V gene's germline CDR1 is SGHRS and CDR2 YFSETQ. V lost 4 bases and J 3 bases, leaving 20 bases between the germline ends. The CDR3 runs 16 residues. CDR3 in DNA: TGCGCCAGCAGCGTTGGCGGCCGGGACATACACTACGAGCAGTACTTC. It is translated as CASSVGGRDIHYEQYF.

J is TRBJ2-1 and V is TRBV7-9; the D gene is possibly TRBD1 (6 bases). V was clipped by 1 base and J by 8 bases, with 15 bases between them. The CDR3 is 15 amino acids. Per germline, CDR1 SEHNR and CDR2 FQNEAQ (reference sequence). The CDR3 reads CASSLGTGRGYEQFF. CDR3 DNA: TGTGCCAGCAGCTTAGGGACGGGCAGGGGCTATGAGCAGTTCTTC. The complete variable domain, with remaining parts taken from reference TRBV7-9 and TRBJ2-1, reads DTGVSQNPRHKITKRGQNVTFRCDPISEHNRLYWYRQTLGQGPEFLTYFQNEAQLEKSRLLSDRFSAERPKGSFSTLEIQRTEQGDSAMYLCASSLGTGRGYEQFFGPGTRLTVL.

The rearrangement uses TRBV6-9 and TRBJ1-5, with 8 bases that match TRBD1. This CDR3 comprises 14 residues. J gave up 4 bases and V 5 bases, and 4 bases lay outside the gene matches. Germline lookup yields CDR1 MNHGY and CDR2 SVAAGI. The DNA of the CDR3 is TGTGCCAGCAGTACCGGACAGGGTAATCAGCCCCAGCATTTT. Translating gives CASSTGQGNQPQHF.

This clone was detected once. The chain carries TRBV18 and TRBJ2-1; TRBD2 aligns across 7 bases. V was pared by 5 bases and J by 7 bases, with 5 bases of the junction left unmatched. The CDR3 has 13 residues. Looked up from germline, CDR1 is KGHSH and CDR2 is LQKENI. The CDR3 loop is CASSWGLSNEQFF. The CDR3 DNA is TGTGCCAGCTCATGGGGACTATCAAATGAGCAGTTCTTC.

The rearrangement uses TRBV29-1 and TRBJ2-5; 8 nucleotides align to TRBD1. The V gene's germline CDR1 is SQVTM and CDR2 ANQGSEA. The CDR3 is 13 amino acids. V shed 5 bases and J 4 bases; nucleotides not matched to a gene: 6. CDR3 sequence reads: CSVRPGGRETQYF. CDR3 DNA: TGCAGCGTTAGGCCAGGGGGCCGAGAGACCCAGTACTTC. Full variable domain (remainder filled in from reference TRBV29-1 and TRBJ2-5): SAVISQKPSRDICQRGTSLTIQCQVDSQVTMMFWYRQQPGQSLTLIATANQGSEATYESGFVIDKFPISRPNLTFSTLTVSNMSPEDSSIYLCSVRPGGRETQYFGPGTRLLVL.

V and J are TRBV5-1 and TRBJ2-3; 7 bases match TRBD2. The germline V gene encodes CDR1 SGHRS and CDR2 YFSETQ. V was clipped by 5 bases and J by 1 base; unmatched bases: 7. This CDR3 spans 15 amino acids. Written as DNA, the CDR3 is TGCGCCAGCAGTCTTCTAGCGGTCGGCACAGATACGCAGTATTTT. This codes for CASSLLAVGTDTQYF.

The chain is built from TRBV9 and TRBJ2-1, with 10 positions matching TRBD1. Trimming cost V 4 bases and J 8 bases; bases outside gene matches: 6. Germline-derived CDR1 and CDR2 are SGDLS and YYNGEE. The length of the CDR3 is 14 residues. The CDR3 DNA reads as TGTGCCAGCAGCCCATGGACAGGGGGGGATGAGCAGTTCTTC. This translates into CASSPWTGGDEQFF.

The V gene is TRBV14, the J gene TRBJ1-1; weak D call: TRBD1 (5 bases). The germline V gene encodes CDR1 SGHDN and CDR2 FVKESK. The CDR3 is 17 amino acids. V was cut by 4 bases and J by 4 bases, with 22 bases left in between. In DNA, the CDR3 is TGTGCCAGCAGCCGGGGCGTGGGGCTACAGATAGGCACTGAAGCTTTCTTT. Translating it yields CASSRGVGLQIGTEAFF.

This clone appeared a single time. V and J are TRBV9 and TRBJ2-2, with TRBD1 matching 10 bases. Trimming took 0 bases from V and 5 from J; bases not matched to a gene: 1. The germline V gene encodes CDR1 SGDLS and CDR2 YYNGEE. The CDR3 is 15 residues long. Written as DNA, the CDR3 is TGTGCCAGCAGCGTAGGGACAGGGGGTACCGGGGAGCTGTTTTTT. This sequence encodes CASSVGTGGTGELFF.

V usage is TRBV29-1 and J usage is TRBJ2-1; 14 bases agree with TRBD2. The trim removed 6 bases at V and 15 bases at J, leaving 7 bases unmatched. CDR1 is SQVTM and CDR2 is ANQGSEA in the germline V gene. This CDR3 is built from 12 residues. For the CDR3, the DNA is TGCAGCGTGGGACTAGCGGGAGACCGCGGGTTCTTC. Residues: CSVGLAGDRGFF.

The CDR3 loop reads CASSLDSGGQETQYF. CDR3 coding DNA: TGCGCCAGCAGCTTGGACTCAGGGGGTCAAGAGACCCAGTACTTC. The rearrangement uses TRBV5-1 and TRBJ2-5; 7 bases are shared with TRBD1. The CDR3 has 15 residues. In germline, CDR1 is SGHRS, CDR2 YFSETQ. V lost 0 bases, J lost 2 bases, and 4 bases stayed unmatched.

The rearrangement links TRBV11-2 to TRBJ1-1, with no clear D. CDR1 and CDR2 (germline): SGHAT, FQNNGV. CDR3 length: 15 amino acids. V gave up 6 bases and J gave up 4 bases, with 18 bases separating them. CDR3 region: CASRLPKYPPTEAFF. DNA for the CDR3: TGTGCCAGCAGACTGCCTAAGTATCCTCCCACTGAAGCTTTCTTT.

The chain is built from TRBV11-1 and TRBJ1-4, with a tentative D call TRBD1 (5 bases). The germline V gene has CDR1 SGHAT and CDR2 FQDESV (reference sequence). The V end was cut by 2 bases, the J end by 6 bases, with 10 bases between. CDR3 length: 14 amino acids. CDR3 protein: CASSLRQGDEKLFF. The CDR3 coding sequence is TGTGCCAGCAGCTTACGGCAAGGGGATGAAAAACTGTTTTTT.